What follows are 27 T cell receptor beta chains derived from one specimen sequenced in a study of T cells in pancreatic ductal adenocarcinoma. Surgery without prior neoadjuvant therapy was the treatment of the selected pancreatic ductal adenocarcinoma patients. Sequencing was performed with immunoSEQ multiplex PCR; in TCRdb, only in-frame clones are kept and a portion is missing. Of roughly 100,000 clones in the sample, more than 90% were seen once. Sequenced input: PBMCs. The receptor source for this set is a human donor with pancreatic ductal adenocarcinoma.

V usage is TRBV5-1 and J usage is TRBJ1-2, with 8 bases aligning to TRBD1. The CDR3 is made up of 16 amino acids. Germline CDR1 reads SGHRS; CDR2 reads YFSETQ. J was trimmed by 5 bases and V by 2 bases; bases with no gene match: 11. The chain's CDR3 is CASSFNSGTGAYGYTF. The CDR3 region has the DNA TGCGCCAGCAGCTTCAACTCCGGGACAGGAGCGTATGGCTACACCTTC.

The chain is built from TRBV7-2 and TRBJ2-7; the D gene is possibly TRBD2 (6 bases). CDR1 and CDR2 from the germline V gene are SGHTA and FQGNSA. There are 14 residues in the CDR3. V was pared by 2 bases and J by 3 bases, with 11 bases between. The CDR3 region has the DNA TGTGCCAGCAGCTTATTTGTAGCGGTCTACGAGCAGTACTTC. Translating gives CASSLFVAVYEQYF.

To note about this clone: An end of the junction differs from the germline gene, which may be a read error. Other nucleotide sequences in the sample specify the same CDR3. This sequence joins TRBV28 and TRBJ2-6; no reliable D call. Germline CDR1 reads MDHEN; CDR2 reads SYDVKM. The CDR3 extends over 14 amino acids. CDR3 nucleotides: TGTGCCAGCAGTCTATGGAGTGGGGCCAACGTCCTGACTTTC. The encoded protein is CASSLWSGANVLTF.

The chain uses TRBV15 and TRBJ1-1; D possibly corresponds to TRBD1 (5 bases). The CDR3 has 15 residues. Trimming took 1 base from V and 0 from J, leaving 9 bases between them. Germline V gives CDR1 LNHNV, CDR2 YYDKDF (reference sequence). CDR3 coding DNA: TGTGCCACCAGCAGAGTCGACAGATTGAACACTGAAGCTTTCTTT. Protein: CATSRVDRLNTEAFF.

The chain carries TRBV20-1 and TRBJ1-1; D ambiguous. Per the germline V gene, CDR1 is DFQATT and CDR2 is SNEGSKA (reference sequence). The CDR3 contains 11 residues. V gave up 8 bases and J gave up 3 bases, with 10 bases separating them. CDR3 bases: TGCAGTTATTGGCGGGACACTGAAGCTTTCTTT. It yields the protein CSYWRDTEAFF.

This sequence joins TRBV29-1 and TRBJ2-1, with TRBD1 matching over 9 bases. The CDR3 loop spans 15 amino acids. The V gene's germline CDR1 is SQVTM and CDR2 ANQGSEA. V was clipped by 7 bases and J by 2 bases; unmatched bases: 9. CDR3 sequence reads: CSALDRGGAYNEQFF. In nucleotides, the CDR3 is TGCAGCGCCCTTGACAGGGGGGGTGCCTACAATGAGCAGTTCTTC.

The chain has TRBV6-5 and TRBJ2-1, with 10 bases fitting TRBD1. The germline CDR1 and CDR2 sequences are MNHEY and SVGAGI. CDR3 size: 15 residues. V lost 0 bases and J lost 7; bases outside the gene matches: 3. The CDR3 here is CASSYSRTGGNEQFF. CDR3 DNA: TGTGCCAGCAGTTACTCGAGGACAGGGGGGAATGAGCAGTTCTTC.

The chain employs TRBV19 and TRBJ2-1, with 11 bases aligning to TRBD1. The germline gives CDR1 LNHDA, CDR2 SQIVND (reference sequence). CDR3 length equals 15 residues. V lost 5 bases to trimming and J lost 7 bases; unmatched junction nucleotides: 7. The CDR3 is CASSSTRDRGNEQFF. CDR3 nucleotide sequence: TGTGCCAGTAGTTCTACGCGGGACAGGGGGAATGAGCAGTTCTTC.

The chain combines TRBV7-6 with TRBJ1-3; D may be TRBD1 (6 bases). Germline lookup yields CDR1 SGHVS and CDR2 FNYEAQ. CDR3 length: 14 amino acids. Deletions cut 3 bases from V and 2 bases from J, with 8 bases between. The CDR3 nucleotides read TGTGCCAGCAGCTTCGGACAGCCTGGAAACACCATATATTTT. Translating it yields CASSFGQPGNTIYF.

The chain couples TRBV2 to TRBJ2-4; weak D call: TRBD2 (7 bases). Germline CDR1 is SNHLY and CDR2 is FYNNEI. The CDR3 extends over 11 amino acids. The V end lost 4 bases, the J end lost 16 bases, and 14 bases lay between the germline ends. CDR3 in amino acids: CASSGGGALYF. The CDR3 coding sequence is TGTGCCAGCAGTGGAGGGGGGGCGCTTTACTTC. The full variable domain, with the rest looked up from reference TRBV2 and TRBJ2-4, is EPEVTQTPSHQVTQMGQEVILRCVPISNHLYFYWYRQILGQKVEFLVSFYNNEISEKSEIFDDQFSVERPDGSNFTLKIRSTKLEDSAMYFCASSGGGALYFGAGTRLSVL.

The chain couples TRBV13 to TRBJ2-7, with D possibly TRBD1 on 5 matching bases. The germline V gene encodes CDR1 PRHDT and CDR2 FYEKMQ (reference sequence). Trimming removed 5 bases at V and 2 bases at J, with 13 bases between. There are 14 residues in the CDR3. The CDR3 DNA sequence: TGTGCCAGCAGCACCCAAACAGGAGCCTACGAGCAGTACTTC. Translating gives CASSTQTGAYEQYF.

The chain carries TRBV5-1 and TRBJ1-1; TRBD1 matches 9 bases. Trimming removed 0 bases from V and 5 bases from J; junction bases left unmatched: 2. CDR3 length equals 14 residues. Germline V gene data show CDR1 as SGHRS and CDR2 as YFSETQ. CDR3 nucleotide sequence: TGCGCCAGCAGCTTGGCAGGGACAGGGACTGAAGCTTTCTTT. Translation: CASSLAGTGTEAFF. Combining the CDR3 with reference TRBV5-1 and TRBJ1-1 gives the whole variable domain KAGVTQTPRYLIKTRGQQVTLSCSPISGHRSVSWYQQTPGQGLQFLFEYFSETQRNKGNFPGRFSGRQFSNSRSEMNVSTLELGDSALYLCASSLAGTGTEAFFGQGTRLTVV.

V and J are TRBV5-1 and TRBJ2-7; TRBD1 matches 8 bases. V lost 4 bases to trimming and J lost 5 bases; unmatched junction nucleotides: 11. Per the germline V gene, CDR1 is SGHRS and CDR2 is YFSETQ. The CDR3 extends over 15 amino acids. The CDR3 DNA is TGCGCCAGCAGCCCCCCCGGGACAGGCTACAACGAGCAGTACTTC. Translated, it gives CASSPPGTGYNEQYF.

This clone showed up just a few times. The rearrangement joins TRBV6-6 to TRBJ2-7; a possible D gene is TRBD1 (6 bases). This CDR3 has 13 amino acids. Germline lookup yields CDR1 MNHNY and CDR2 SVGAGI (reference sequence). Deletions cut 1 base from V and 3 bases from J, with 7 bases between. The CDR3 region has the DNA TGTGCCAGCAGTTACTTACAGGGCTACGAGCAGTACTTC. Translation: CASSYLQGYEQYF.

This rearrangement joins TRBV7-7 to TRBJ1-1, with D hard to call. The CDR3 contains 11 residues. The germline V gene encodes CDR1 SSHAT and CDR2 FNYEAQ (reference sequence). Between the trimmed V and J ends, which lost 5 bases and 4 bases, there was a span of 5 bases. The CDR3 loop reads CASSPVTEAFF. As DNA, the CDR3 is TGTGCCAGCAGCCCAGTCACTGAAGCTTTCTTT.

This clone appeared many times. This chain connects TRBV5-1 to TRBJ1-2; 11 nucleotides agree with TRBD1. Trimming cost V 3 bases and J 8 bases; bases outside gene matches: 12. From germline, CDR1 is SGHRS and CDR2 YFSETQ. CDR3 size: 16 residues. Here the CDR3 reads CASSSPGTGGTGGYTF. The CDR3 DNA follows: TGCGCCAGCAGCTCCCCCGGGACAGGGGGAACTGGGGGCTACACCTTC.

This clone appeared once. V and J are TRBV5-1 and TRBJ2-5; the D gene is possibly TRBD1 (5 bases). This CDR3 spans 13 amino acids. Germline V gene lookup returns CDR1 SGHRS and CDR2 YFSETQ. Between the trimmed V and J ends, which lost 4 bases and 5 bases, there was a span of 12 bases. The CDR3, as DNA: TGCGCCAGCAGCCGACAGTTATCGGAGACCCAGTACTTC. This encodes CASSRQLSETQYF.

The chain employs TRBV5-1 and TRBJ2-5, with D tentatively TRBD1 (6 bases). The CDR3 runs to 16 residues. V was trimmed by 4 bases and J by 4 bases, leaving 20 bases between them. From germline, CDR1 is SGHRS and CDR2 YFSETQ. The CDR3 loop reads CASSLIPGDGIETQYF. The CDR3 DNA reads TGCGCCAGCAGCCTAATACCAGGGGACGGAATAGAGACCCAGTACTTC.

The genes are TRBV29-1 and TRBJ2-7; D may be TRBD2 (6 bases). Germline lookup yields CDR1 SQVTM and CDR2 ANQGSEA. The CDR3 is 12 amino acids. The ends were cut back, 7 bases at V and 3 bases at J, with 13 bases in the middle. The CDR3 DNA is TGCAGCGCCTGGGGGGAGAACTACGAGCAGTACTTC. It specifies CSAWGENYEQYF.

Written as DNA, the CDR3 is TGTGCCAGTATGGGGAACAGGGGTCGAGGTGGGACCCAGTACTTC. It translates to CASMGNRGRGGTQYF. The J gene is TRBJ2-5, the V gene TRBV19, with 7 positions matching TRBD1. Germline lookup yields CDR1 LNHDA and CDR2 SQIVND (reference sequence). V trimming: 7 bases; J trimming: 7 bases; junction bases outside the gene matches: 15. The CDR3 totals 15 residues.

The chain carries TRBV7-2 and TRBJ1-4, with D tentatively TRBD1 (6 bases). V gave up 7 bases and J gave up 5 bases, with 17 bases separating them. Germline V gene lookup returns CDR1 SGHTA and CDR2 FQGNSA. The CDR3 is 15 residues long. The DNA of the CDR3 is TGTGCCAGCACCCCGACCGTCGGACAGAATGAAAAACTGTTTTTT. Its protein product is CASTPTVGQNEKLFF.

This rearrangement joins TRBV28 to TRBJ2-7, with D maybe TRBD2 (6 bases). Per germline, CDR1 MDHEN and CDR2 SYDVKM. V was shortened by 2 bases and J by 3 bases, with 11 bases between the two germline ends. This CDR3 is 14 amino acids long. The CDR3 DNA is TGTGCCAGCAGTTTACACGGCGGGGACTACGAGCAGTACTTC. Protein product: CASSLHGGDYEQYF.

This chain connects TRBV18 to TRBJ2-5; 7 bases align to TRBD2. The CDR3 runs 15 residues. Per germline, CDR1 KGHSH and CDR2 LQKENI. Trimming cost V 6 bases and J 5 bases; bases outside gene matches: 12. The CDR3: CASSRWGTKMETQYF. The CDR3 coding sequence is TGTGCCAGCTCCCGCTGGGGGACTAAGATGGAGACCCAGTACTTC.

The chain is built from TRBV4-3 and TRBJ2-7; 7 bases map to TRBD1. Trimming at V came to 1 base and at J to 2 bases, leaving 8 bases not matched to a gene. Germline lookup yields CDR1 LGHNA and CDR2 YSLEER. The CDR3 is 16 residues long. For the CDR3, the DNA is TGCGCCAGCAGCCAAGGGAGGTGGACAGGTACCTACGAGCAGTACTTC. Protein product: CASSQGRWTGTYEQYF.

This chain links TRBV20-1 with TRBJ2-5; 9 bases match TRBD2. This CDR3 has 11 residues. Looked up from germline, CDR1 is DFQATT and CDR2 is SNEGSKA (reference sequence). DNA for the CDR3: TGCAGCCCTAGCGGGGTGAAGACCCAGTACTTC. Translated, it gives CSPSGVKTQYF.

The chain carries TRBV2 and TRBJ2-1, with TRBD1 as a possible D gene (5 bases). Germline CDR1 is SNHLY and CDR2 is FYNNEI. The CDR3 is 20 residues long. In DNA form, the CDR3 reads TGTATCCCCTCCCCGCCTCTCCCCCTCATCAGACAGCTCGATTCCAATGAGCAGTTCTTC. It yields the protein CIPSPPLPLIRQLDSNEQFF.

The chain recombines TRBV30 with TRBJ1-3, with D perhaps matching TRBD1 (6 bases). There are 17 residues in the CDR3. Germline loops: CDR1 GTSNPN, CDR2 SVGIG (reference sequence). The germline V and J ends were trimmed by 3 bases and 0 bases, with 18 bases remaining between them. The CDR3 loop reads CAWRGGDFISSGNTIYF. The CDR3 nucleotides read TGTGCCTGGAGAGGGGGGGACTTCATTAGCTCTGGAAACACCATATATTTT.